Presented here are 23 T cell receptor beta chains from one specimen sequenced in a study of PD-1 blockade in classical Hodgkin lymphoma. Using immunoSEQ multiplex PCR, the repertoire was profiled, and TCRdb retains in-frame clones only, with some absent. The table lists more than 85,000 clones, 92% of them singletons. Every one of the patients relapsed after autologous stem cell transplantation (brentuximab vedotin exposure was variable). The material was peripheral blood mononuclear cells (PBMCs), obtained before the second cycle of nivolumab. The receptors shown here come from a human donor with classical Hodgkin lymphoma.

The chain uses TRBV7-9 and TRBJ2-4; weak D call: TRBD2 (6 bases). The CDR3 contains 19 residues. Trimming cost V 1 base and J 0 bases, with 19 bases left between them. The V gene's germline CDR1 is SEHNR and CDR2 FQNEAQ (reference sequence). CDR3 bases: TGTGCCAGCAGCTTAGAGGGGAGGTTGGGGATTCTAGCCAAAAACATTCAGTACTTC. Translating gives CASSLEGRLGILAKNIQYF. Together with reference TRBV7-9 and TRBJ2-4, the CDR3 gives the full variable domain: DTGVSQNPRHKITKRGQNVTFRCDPISEHNRLYWYRQTLGQGPEFLTYFQNEAQLEKSRLLSDRFSAERPKGSFSTLEIQRTEQGDSAMYLCASSLEGRLGILAKNIQYFGAGTRLSVL.

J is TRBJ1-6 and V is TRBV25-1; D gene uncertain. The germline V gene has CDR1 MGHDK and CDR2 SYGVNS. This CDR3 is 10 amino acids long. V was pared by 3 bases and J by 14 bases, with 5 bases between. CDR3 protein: CASSDSTLHF. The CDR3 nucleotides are TGTGCCAGCAGTGACTCGACCCTCCACTTT.

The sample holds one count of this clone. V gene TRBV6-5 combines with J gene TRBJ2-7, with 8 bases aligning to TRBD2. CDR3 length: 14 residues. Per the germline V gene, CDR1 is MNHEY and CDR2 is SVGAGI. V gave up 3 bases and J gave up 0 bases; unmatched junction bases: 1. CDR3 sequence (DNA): TGTGCCAGCAGTTATAGCGGGGACTCCTACGAGCAGTACTTC. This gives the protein CASSYSGDSYEQYF.

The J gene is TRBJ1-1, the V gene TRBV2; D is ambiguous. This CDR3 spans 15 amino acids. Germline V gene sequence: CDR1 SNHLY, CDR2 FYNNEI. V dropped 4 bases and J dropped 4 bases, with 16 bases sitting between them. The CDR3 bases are TGTGCCAGCAGTGCGGTAGGGCGGGCGGCCACTGAAGCTTTCTTT. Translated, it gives CASSAVGRAATEAFF.

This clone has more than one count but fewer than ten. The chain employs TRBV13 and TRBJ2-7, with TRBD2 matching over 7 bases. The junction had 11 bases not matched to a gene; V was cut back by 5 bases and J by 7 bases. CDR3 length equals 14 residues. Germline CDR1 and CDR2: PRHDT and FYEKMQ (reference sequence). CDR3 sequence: CASSAASGVIEQYF. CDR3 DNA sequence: TGTGCCAGCAGCGCGGCCAGCGGGGTGATAGAGCAGTACTTC.

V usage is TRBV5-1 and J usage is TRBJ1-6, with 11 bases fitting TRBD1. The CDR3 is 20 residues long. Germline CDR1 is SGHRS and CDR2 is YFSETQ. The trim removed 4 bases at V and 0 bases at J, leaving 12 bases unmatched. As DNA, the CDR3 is TGCGCCAGCAGCGCTTCCCTCGGGACAGGGGGTGGCTCCTATAATTCACCCCTCCACTTT. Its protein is CASSASLGTGGGSYNSPLHF.

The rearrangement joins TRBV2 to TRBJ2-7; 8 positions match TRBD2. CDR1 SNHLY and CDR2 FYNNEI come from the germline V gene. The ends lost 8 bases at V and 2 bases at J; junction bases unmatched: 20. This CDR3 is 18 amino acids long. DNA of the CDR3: TGTGCCAGCTATAAGGCCCCCACGGGAGGGTATGACCCCTACGAGCAGTACTTC. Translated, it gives CASYKAPTGGYDPYEQYF.

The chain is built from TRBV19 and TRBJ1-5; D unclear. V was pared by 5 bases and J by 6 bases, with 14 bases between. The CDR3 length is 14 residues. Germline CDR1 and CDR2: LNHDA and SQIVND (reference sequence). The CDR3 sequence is CASSVNSGSQPQHF. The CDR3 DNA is TGTGCCAGTAGTGTGAACAGCGGGAGTCAGCCCCAGCATTTT.

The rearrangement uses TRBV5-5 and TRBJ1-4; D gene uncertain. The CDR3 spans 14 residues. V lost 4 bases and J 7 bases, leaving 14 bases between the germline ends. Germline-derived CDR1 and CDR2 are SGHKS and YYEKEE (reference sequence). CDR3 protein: CASSQDRAAEKLFF. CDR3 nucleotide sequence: TGTGCCAGCAGCCAGGACCGGGCGGCTGAAAAACTGTTTTTT.

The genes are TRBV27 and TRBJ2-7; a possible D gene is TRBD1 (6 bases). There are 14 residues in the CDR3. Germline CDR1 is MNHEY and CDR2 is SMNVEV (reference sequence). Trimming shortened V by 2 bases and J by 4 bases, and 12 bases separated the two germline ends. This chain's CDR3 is CASSLGQGLYEQYF. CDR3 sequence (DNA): TGTGCCAGCAGTTTAGGGCAGGGGCTTTACGAGCAGTACTTC.

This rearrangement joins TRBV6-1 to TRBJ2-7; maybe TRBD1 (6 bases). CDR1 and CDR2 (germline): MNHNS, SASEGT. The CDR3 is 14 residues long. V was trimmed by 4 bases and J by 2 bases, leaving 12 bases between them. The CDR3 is CASSGFRTAYEQYF. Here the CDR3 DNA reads TGTGCCAGCAGTGGTTTTCGGACAGCCTACGAGCAGTACTTC.

Here the CDR3 reads CAWSPGQASGTEAFF. DNA of the CDR3: TGTGCCTGGAGTCCGGGACAGGCGAGTGGCACTGAAGCTTTCTTT. J is TRBJ1-1 and V is TRBV30; the match to TRBD1 covers 8 bases. The CDR3 has 15 residues. In germline, CDR1 is GTSNPN, CDR2 SVGIG (reference sequence). V trimming: 2 bases; J trimming: 4 bases; junction bases outside the gene matches: 9.

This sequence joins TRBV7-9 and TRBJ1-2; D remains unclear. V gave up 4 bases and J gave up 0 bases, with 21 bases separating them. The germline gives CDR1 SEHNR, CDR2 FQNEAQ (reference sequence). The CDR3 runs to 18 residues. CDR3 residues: CASSSFGSAETTNYGYTF. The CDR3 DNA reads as TGTGCCAGCAGCTCCTTTGGGTCGGCCGAGACCACTAACTATGGCTACACCTTC.

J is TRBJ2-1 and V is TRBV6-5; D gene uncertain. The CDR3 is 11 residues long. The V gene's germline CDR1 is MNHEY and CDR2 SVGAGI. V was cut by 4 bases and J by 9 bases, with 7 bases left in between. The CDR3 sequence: CASSSSTEQFF. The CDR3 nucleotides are TGTGCCAGCAGTTCCTCAACTGAGCAGTTCTTC.

Here the CDR3 reads CASSERAGANVLTF. The CDR3, as DNA: TGTGCCAGCAGTGAACGTGCTGGGGCCAACGTCCTGACTTTC. The chain carries TRBV25-1 and TRBJ2-6; D not certain. CDR1 MGHDK and CDR2 SYGVNS come from the germline V gene. Deletions cut 2 bases from V and 2 bases from J, with 4 bases between. The CDR3 loop spans 14 amino acids. Together with reference TRBV25-1 and TRBJ2-6, the CDR3 gives the full variable domain: EADIYQTPRYLVIGTGKKITLECSQTMGHDKMYWYQQDPGMELHLIHYSYGVNSTEKGDLSSESTVSRIRTEHFPLTLESARPSHTSQYLCASSERAGANVLTFGAGSRLTVL.

The CDR3, as DNA: TGTGCCAGCAGTGAAGACAGGGGGAACTCTGGGGCCAACGTCCTGACTTTC. Amino acid sequence: CASSEDRGNSGANVLTF. The chain couples TRBV2 to TRBJ2-6, with TRBD1 matching over 8 bases. The germline gives CDR1 SNHLY, CDR2 FYNNEI. This CDR3 has 17 amino acids. Trimming at V came to 1 base and at J to 0 bases, leaving 2 bases not matched to a gene.

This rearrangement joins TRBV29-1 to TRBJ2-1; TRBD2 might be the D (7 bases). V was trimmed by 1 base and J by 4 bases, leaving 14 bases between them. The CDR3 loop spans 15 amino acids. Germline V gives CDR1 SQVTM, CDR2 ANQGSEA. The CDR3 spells CSVEVAGAVYNEQFF. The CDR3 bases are TGCAGCGTTGAAGTGGCGGGGGCGGTTTACAATGAGCAGTTCTTC.

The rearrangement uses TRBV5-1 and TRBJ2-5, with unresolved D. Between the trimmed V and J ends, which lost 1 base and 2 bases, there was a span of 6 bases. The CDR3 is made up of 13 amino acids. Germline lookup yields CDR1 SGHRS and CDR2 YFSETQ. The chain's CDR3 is CASSLRIQETQYF. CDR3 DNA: TGCGCCAGCAGCTTGAGGATTCAAGAGACCCAGTACTTC.

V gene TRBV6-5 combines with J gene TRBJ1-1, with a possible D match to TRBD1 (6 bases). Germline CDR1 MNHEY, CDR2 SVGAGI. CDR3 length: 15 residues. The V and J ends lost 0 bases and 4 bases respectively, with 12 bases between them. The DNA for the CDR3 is TGTGCCAGCAGTTACTCGGGGGGGCCGAGCACTGAAGCTTTCTTT. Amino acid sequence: CASSYSGGPSTEAFF.

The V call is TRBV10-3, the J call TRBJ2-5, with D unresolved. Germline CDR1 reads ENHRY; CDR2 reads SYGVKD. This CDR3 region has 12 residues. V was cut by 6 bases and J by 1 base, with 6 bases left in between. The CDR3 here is CAISHSQETQYF. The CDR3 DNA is TGTGCCATCAGCCACTCCCAAGAGACCCAGTACTTC.

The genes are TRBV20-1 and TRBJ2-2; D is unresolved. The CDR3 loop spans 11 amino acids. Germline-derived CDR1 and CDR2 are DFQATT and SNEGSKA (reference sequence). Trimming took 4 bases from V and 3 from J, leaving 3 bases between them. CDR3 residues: CSATHTGELFF. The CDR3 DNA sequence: TGCAGTGCTACTCACACCGGGGAGCTGTTTTTT.

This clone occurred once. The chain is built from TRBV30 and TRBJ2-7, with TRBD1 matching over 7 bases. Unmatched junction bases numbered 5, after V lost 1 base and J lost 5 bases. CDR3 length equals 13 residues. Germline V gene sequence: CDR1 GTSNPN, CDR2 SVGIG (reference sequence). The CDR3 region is CAWSDDRANEQYF. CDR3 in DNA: TGTGCCTGGAGTGACGACAGGGCCAACGAGCAGTACTTC.

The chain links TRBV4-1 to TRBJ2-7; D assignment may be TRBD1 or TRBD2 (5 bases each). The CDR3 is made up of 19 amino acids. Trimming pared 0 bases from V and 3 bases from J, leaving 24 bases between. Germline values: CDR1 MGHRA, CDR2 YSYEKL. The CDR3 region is CASSQDGGAGRGAYYEQYF. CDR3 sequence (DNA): TGCGCCAGCAGCCAAGATGGTGGGGCAGGGAGAGGCGCCTACTACGAGCAGTACTTC.